This record covers a single T cell receptor beta chain. The data stem from a study of blood T cells in healthy people across ages. Germline V gives CDR1 ENHRY, CDR2 SYGVKD. The CDR3 is made up of 16 amino acids. Trimming cost V 1 base and J 0 bases, with 10 bases left between them. A sample-barcoded 5' primer and a J-beta primer mix were used in a second PCR of about 7 to 12 cycles. MiXCR, run by TCRdb on the 5' RACE reads, gives a single entry per CDR3 protein. The sample has 1.5 million to 2 million distinct CDR3 sequences; just under 50% are singletons. The source is a woman between 35 and 50 years old in good health. This rearrangement joins TRBV10-3 to TRBJ2-1, with D tentatively TRBD1 (6 bases). Sequenced material: blood. The CDR3 DNA sequence: TGTGCCATCAGTGAGTTCACAGGGAGCTCCTACAATGAGCAGTTCTTC. This translates into CAISEFTGSSYNEQFF.